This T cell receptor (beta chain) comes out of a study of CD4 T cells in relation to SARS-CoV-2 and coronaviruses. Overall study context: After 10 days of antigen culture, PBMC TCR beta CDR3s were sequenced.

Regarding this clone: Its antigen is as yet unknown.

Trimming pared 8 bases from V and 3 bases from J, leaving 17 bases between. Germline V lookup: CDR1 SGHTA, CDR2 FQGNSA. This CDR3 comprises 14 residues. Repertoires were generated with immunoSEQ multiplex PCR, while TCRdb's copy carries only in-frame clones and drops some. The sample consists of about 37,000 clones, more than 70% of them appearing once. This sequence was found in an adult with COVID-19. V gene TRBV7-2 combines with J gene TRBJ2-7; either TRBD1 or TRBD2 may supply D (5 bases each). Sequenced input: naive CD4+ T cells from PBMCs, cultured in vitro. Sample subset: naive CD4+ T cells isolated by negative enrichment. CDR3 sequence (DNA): TGTGCCAGCCGACAGATGGCTAGCAGCTACGAGCAGTACTTC. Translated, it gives CASRQMASSYEQYF.